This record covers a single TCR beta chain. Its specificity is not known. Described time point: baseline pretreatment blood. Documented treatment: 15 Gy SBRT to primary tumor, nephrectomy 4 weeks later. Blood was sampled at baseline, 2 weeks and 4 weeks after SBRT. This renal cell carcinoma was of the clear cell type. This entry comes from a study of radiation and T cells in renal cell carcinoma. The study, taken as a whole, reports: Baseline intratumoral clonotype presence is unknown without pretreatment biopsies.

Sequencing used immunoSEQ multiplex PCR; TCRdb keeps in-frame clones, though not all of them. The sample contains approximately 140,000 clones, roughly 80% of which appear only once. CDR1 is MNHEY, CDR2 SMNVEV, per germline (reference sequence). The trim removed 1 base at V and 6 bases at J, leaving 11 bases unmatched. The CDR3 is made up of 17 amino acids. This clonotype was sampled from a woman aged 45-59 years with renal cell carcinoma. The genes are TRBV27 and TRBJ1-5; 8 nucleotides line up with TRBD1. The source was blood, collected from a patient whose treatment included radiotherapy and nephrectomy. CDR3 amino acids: CASSLWFRQGAGQPQHF. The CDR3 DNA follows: TGTGCCAGCAGTTTATGGTTTCGTCAGGGGGCAGGTCAGCCCCAGCATTTT.